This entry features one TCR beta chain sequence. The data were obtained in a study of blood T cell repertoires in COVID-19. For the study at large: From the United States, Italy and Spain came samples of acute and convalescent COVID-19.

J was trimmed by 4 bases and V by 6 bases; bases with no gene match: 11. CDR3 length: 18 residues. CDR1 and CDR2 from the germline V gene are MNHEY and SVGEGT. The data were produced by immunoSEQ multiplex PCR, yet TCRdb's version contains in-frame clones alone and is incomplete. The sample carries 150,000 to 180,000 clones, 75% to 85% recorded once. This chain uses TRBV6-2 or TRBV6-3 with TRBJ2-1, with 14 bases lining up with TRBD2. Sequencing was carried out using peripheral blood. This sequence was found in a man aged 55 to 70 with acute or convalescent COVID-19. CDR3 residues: CASSPHTGLAGGYNEQFF. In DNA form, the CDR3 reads TGTGCCAGCAGCCCTCACACAGGACTAGCGGGAGGTTACAATGAGCAGTTCTTC.